Listed here are 9 T cell receptor beta chains from one sample, sequenced in a study of T-cell reconstitution after alpha-beta-depleted transplantation in children. The library targeted TCRbeta and was prepared with unique molecular identifiers. TCRdb analysed the PCR reads with MiXCR anew, one entry per CDR3 protein. The sample yields some 290,000 distinct CDR3 sequences, 9.9% seen once. The sequences come from PBMCs from the stem cell graft donor, collected from the stem cell graft. These receptors originate from a human donor who donated a stem cell graft to a child with SCID.

Comments on this clonotype: This may be a read error: a much more frequent sequence differs by one nucleotide. The rearrangement links TRBV2 to TRBJ2-5; D call uncertain. CDR3 length: 10 residues. Germline V gives CDR1 SNHLY, CDR2 FYNNEI. Here the CDR3 DNA reads TGTGCCAGCAGGGAAGAGACCCAGTACTTC. It translates to CASREETQYF.

CDR3 DNA sequence: TGCAGTGCTCTTCATCTCCTGACTAGCGGGGGCACAGATACGCAGTATTTT. Translated, it gives CSALHLLTSGGTDTQYF. The rearrangement joins TRBV20-1 to TRBJ2-3; 11 bases match TRBD2. V lost 5 bases to trimming and J lost 1 base; unmatched junction nucleotides: 11. The germline gives CDR1 DFQATT, CDR2 SNEGSKA (reference sequence). The CDR3 is made up of 17 amino acids.

Only a few counts were recorded for this clonotype. This chain connects TRBV12-3 or TRBV12-4 to TRBJ2-7; no firm D call. This CDR3 comprises 14 residues. Trimming left V 8 bases short and J 2 bases short, with 16 bases between. CDR3 sequence: CASSDGVLAYEQYF. CDR3 DNA sequence: TGTGCCAGCTCCGACGGAGTTCTCGCCTACGAGCAGTACTTC.

The chain couples TRBV2 to TRBJ2-2, with D possibly TRBD1 on 5 matching bases. V was clipped by 7 bases and J by 6 bases, with 12 bases between them. Per the germline V gene, CDR1 is SNHLY and CDR2 is FYNNEI. The CDR3 consists of 13 residues. The CDR3 is CASNPQVAGELFF. The CDR3 DNA reads as TGTGCCAGCAACCCACAGGTCGCCGGGGAGCTGTTTTTT.

The chain employs TRBV7-3 and TRBJ2-7; D not certain. Germline-derived CDR1 and CDR2 are SGHTA and FQGTGA. CDR3 length: 14 residues. V was clipped by 5 bases and J by 3 bases, with 14 bases between them. CDR3 sequence reads: CASSPSAASYEQYF. Written as DNA, the CDR3 is TGTGCCAGCAGCCCCTCGGCAGCGAGCTACGAGCAGTACTTC. The full variable domain, completed using reference TRBV7-3 and TRBJ2-7, is GAGVSQTPSNKVTEKGKYVELRCDPISGHTALYWYRQSLGQGPEFLIYFQGTGAADDSGLPNDRFFAVRPEGSVSTLKIQRTERGDSAVYLCASSPSAASYEQYFGPGTRLTVT.

Many counts were recorded for this clonotype. The CDR3 DNA follows: TGTGCCAGCAGCTCTACGGCACAGACTGAAGCTTTCTTT. Amino acids: CASSSTAQTEAFF. The rearrangement uses TRBV7-9 and TRBJ1-1, with D unclear. This CDR3 is built from 13 residues. Looked up from germline, CDR1 is SEHNR and CDR2 is FQNEAQ (reference sequence). Trimming stripped 4 bases from V and 5 bases from J, with 11 bases between.

J is TRBJ2-3 and V is TRBV4-2; a possible D gene is TRBD2 (7 bases). CDR3 length equals 17 residues. Germline V gives CDR1 LGHNA, CDR2 YNFKEQ. V shed 3 bases and J shed 2 bases, with 18 bases lying between them. The CDR3: CASSHGGRRGDTDTQYF. CDR3 sequence (DNA): TGTGCCAGCAGCCACGGGGGGCGACGGGGGGACACAGATACGCAGTATTTT.

This rearrangement joins TRBV13 to TRBJ2-1, with D perhaps being TRBD1 or TRBD2 (6 bases each). The CDR3 has 13 amino acids. Trimming stripped 5 bases from V and 6 bases from J, with 11 bases between. The germline CDR1 and CDR2 sequences are PRHDT and FYEKMQ (reference sequence). This chain's CDR3 is CASSARGLNEQFF. CDR3 sequence (DNA): TGTGCCAGCAGCGCCCGGGGGCTCAATGAGCAGTTCTTC.

This sequence joins TRBV12-3 or TRBV12-4 and TRBJ2-2; 8 nucleotides agree with TRBD1. J gave up 1 base and V 6 bases, and 7 bases lay outside the gene matches. The CDR3 sequence is 16 residues long. In DNA, the CDR3 is TGTGCCAGCAGACCTGGACAGGGCCTGAACACCGGGGAGCTGTTTTTT. This sequence encodes CASRPGQGLNTGELFF.